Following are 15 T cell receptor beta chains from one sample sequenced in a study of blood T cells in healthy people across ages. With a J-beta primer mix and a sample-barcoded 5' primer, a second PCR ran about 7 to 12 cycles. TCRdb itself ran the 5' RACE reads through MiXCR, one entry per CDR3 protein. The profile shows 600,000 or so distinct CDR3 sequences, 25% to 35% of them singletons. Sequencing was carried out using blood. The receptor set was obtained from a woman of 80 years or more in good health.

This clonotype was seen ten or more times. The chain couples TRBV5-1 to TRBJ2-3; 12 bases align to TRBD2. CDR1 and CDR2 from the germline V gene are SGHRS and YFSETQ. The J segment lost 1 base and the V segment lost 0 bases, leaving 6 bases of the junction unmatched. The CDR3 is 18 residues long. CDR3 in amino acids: CASSLGLAGVRRTDTQYF. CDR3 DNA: TGCGCCAGCAGCTTGGGACTAGCGGGGGTTCGTCGCACAGATACGCAGTATTTT.

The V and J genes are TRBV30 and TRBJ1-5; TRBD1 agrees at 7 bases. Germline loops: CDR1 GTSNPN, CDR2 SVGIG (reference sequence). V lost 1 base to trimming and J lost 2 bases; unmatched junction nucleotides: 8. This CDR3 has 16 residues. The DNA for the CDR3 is TGTGCCTGGAGTGCTCGGACAGGACGGCGCAATCAGCCCCAGCATTTT. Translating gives CAWSARTGRRNQPQHF.

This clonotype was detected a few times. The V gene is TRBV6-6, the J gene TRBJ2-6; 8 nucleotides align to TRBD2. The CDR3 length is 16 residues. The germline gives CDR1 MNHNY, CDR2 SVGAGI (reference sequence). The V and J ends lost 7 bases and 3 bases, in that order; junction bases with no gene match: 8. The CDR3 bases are TGTGCCAGCATCTTACGGGGGGGGGATGGGGCCAACGTCCTGACTTTC. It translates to CASILRGGDGANVLTF.

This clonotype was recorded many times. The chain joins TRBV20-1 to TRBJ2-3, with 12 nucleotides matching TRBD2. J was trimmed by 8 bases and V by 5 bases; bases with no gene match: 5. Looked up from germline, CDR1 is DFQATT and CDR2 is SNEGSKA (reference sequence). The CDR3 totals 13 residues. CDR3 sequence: CSARLAGASTQYF. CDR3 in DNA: TGCAGTGCTCGACTAGCGGGGGCAAGTACGCAGTATTTT.

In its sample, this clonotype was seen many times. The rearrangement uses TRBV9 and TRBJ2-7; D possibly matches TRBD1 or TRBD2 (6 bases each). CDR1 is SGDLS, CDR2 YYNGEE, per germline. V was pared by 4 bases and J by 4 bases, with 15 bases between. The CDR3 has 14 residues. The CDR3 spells CASSPRGGRYEQYF. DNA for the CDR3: TGTGCCAGCAGCCCCAGGGGTGGGAGGTACGAGCAGTACTTC. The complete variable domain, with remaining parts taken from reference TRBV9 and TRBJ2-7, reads DSGVTQTPKHLITATGQRVTLRCSPRSGDLSVYWYQQSLDQGLQFLIQYYNGEERAKGNILERFSAQQFPDLHSELNLSSLELGDSALYFCASSPRGGRYEQYFGPGTRLTVT.

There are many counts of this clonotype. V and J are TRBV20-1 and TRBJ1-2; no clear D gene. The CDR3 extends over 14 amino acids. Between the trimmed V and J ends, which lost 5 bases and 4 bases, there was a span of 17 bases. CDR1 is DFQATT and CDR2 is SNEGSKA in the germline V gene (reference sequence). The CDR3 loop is CSAQQQINFYGYTF. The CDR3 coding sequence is TGCAGTGCTCAACAGCAGATAAACTTCTATGGCTACACCTTC.

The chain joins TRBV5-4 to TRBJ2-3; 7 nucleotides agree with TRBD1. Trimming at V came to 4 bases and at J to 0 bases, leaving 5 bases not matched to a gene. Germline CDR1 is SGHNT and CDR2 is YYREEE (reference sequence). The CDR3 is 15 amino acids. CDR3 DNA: TGTGCCAGCAGCGCAACAGGGGCTAGCACAGATACGCAGTATTTT. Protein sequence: CASSATGASTDTQYF.

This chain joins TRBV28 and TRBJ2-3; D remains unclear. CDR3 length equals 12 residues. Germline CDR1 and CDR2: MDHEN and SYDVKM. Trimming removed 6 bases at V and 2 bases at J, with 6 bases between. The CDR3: CASRRTTDTQYF. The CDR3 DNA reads TGTGCCAGCAGGCGGACCACAGATACGCAGTATTTT.

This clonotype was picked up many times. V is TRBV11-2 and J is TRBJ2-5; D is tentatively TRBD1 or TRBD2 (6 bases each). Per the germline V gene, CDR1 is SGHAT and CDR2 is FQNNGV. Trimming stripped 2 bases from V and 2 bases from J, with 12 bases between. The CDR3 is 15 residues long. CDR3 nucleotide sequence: TGTGCCAGCAGCTTAACGGGGGCACATCAAGAGACCCAGTACTTC. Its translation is CASSLTGAHQETQYF.

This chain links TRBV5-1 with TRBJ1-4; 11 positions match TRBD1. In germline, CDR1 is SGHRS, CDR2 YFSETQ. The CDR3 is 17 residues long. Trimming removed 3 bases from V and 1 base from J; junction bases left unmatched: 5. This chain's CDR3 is CASSSPDRGLTNEKLFF. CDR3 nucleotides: TGCGCCAGCAGCTCTCCGGACAGGGGGCTAACTAATGAAAAACTGTTTTTT.

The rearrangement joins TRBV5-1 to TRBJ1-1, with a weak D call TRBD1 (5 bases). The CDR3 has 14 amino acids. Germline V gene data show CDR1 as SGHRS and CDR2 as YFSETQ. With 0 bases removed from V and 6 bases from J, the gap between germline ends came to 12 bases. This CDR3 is CASSLGGLKSEAFF. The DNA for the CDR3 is TGCGCCAGCAGCTTGGGGGGACTTAAGTCTGAAGCTTTCTTT.

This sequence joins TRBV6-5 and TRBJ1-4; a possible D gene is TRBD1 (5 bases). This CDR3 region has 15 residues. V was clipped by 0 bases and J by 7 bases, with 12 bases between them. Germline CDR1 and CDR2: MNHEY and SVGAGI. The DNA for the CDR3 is TGTGCCAGCAGTTACTCGGGGGGAAGAGTTGAAAAACTGTTTTTT. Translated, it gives CASSYSGGRVEKLFF.

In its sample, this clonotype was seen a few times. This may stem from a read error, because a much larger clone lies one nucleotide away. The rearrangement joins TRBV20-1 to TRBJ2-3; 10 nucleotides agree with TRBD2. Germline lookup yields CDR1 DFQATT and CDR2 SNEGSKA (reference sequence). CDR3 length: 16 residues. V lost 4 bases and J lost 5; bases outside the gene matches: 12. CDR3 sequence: CSANGLSGGAGDTQYF. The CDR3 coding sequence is TGCAGTGCTAATGGTTTGAGCGGGGGGGCCGGAGATACGCAGTATTTT.

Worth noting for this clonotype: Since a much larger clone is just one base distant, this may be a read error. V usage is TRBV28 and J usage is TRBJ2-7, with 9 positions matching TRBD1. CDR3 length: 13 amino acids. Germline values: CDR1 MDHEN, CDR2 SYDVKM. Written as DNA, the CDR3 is TGTGCAGGGGGTGGACAGGGGTGCTACGAGCAGTACTTC. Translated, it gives CAGGGQGCYEQYF.

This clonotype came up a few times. For the CDR3, the DNA is TGTGCCAGCAGCTTTCAGAGCTCTGGAAACACCATATATTTT. Protein: CASSFQSSGNTIYF. The V gene is TRBV7-9, the J gene TRBJ1-3; D unresolved. The germline V and J ends were trimmed by 3 bases and 0 bases, with 6 bases remaining between them. Germline V lookup: CDR1 SEHNR, CDR2 FQNEAQ (reference sequence). The length of the CDR3 is 14 residues.